A single sample is the source of the 20 T cell receptor beta chains below, sequenced in a study of identical twins. MiXCR was run by TCRdb on the 5' RACE reads, yielding one entry per CDR3 protein. The table has over 250,000 distinct CDR3 sequences, 8% to 9.5% seen once. This sample also appeared in a second study, on yellow fever vaccine responses in identical twins.

Input material: CD8+ T cells sorted from blood. These receptors all stem from a woman between 18 and 29 years old in good health.

This clonotype came up many times. J is TRBJ1-2 and V is TRBV12-3 or TRBV12-4; possibly TRBD1 for D (6 bases). This CDR3 is built from 17 residues. Trimming left V 7 bases short and J 0 bases short, with 21 bases between. DNA of the CDR3: TGTGCCAGCACCGGAGGGGGAGGGGTGACCTCTAACTATGGCTACACCTTC. It specifies CASTGGGGVTSNYGYTF.

In this sample, this clonotype turned up a few times. V and J are TRBV28 and TRBJ1-6, with TRBD1 identical over 7 bases. The V gene's germline CDR1 is MDHEN and CDR2 SYDVKM. J was trimmed by 6 bases and V by 9 bases; bases with no gene match: 5. This CDR3 has 13 amino acids. CDR3 DNA: TGTGCCAGTTCAAGGGGGCCTAATTCACCCCTCCACTTT. This encodes CASSRGPNSPLHF.

This clonotype was found a few times. The chain employs TRBV4-1 and TRBJ2-1; 8 positions agree with TRBD2. Looked up from germline, CDR1 is MGHRA and CDR2 is YSYEKL. This CDR3 region has 17 residues. V trimming: 1 base; J trimming: 4 bases; junction bases outside the gene matches: 9. CDR3 bases: TGCGCCAGCAGCCAAGTTTCGGCGGGAGGAACTTACAATGAGCAGTTCTTC. Its protein product is CASSQVSAGGTYNEQFF.

This clonotype was seen many times. The chain is built from TRBV6-5 and TRBJ2-7; D uncertain. The germline V gene encodes CDR1 MNHEY and CDR2 SVGAGI. The V end lost 4 bases, the J end lost 3 bases, and 10 bases lay between the germline ends. The CDR3 has 13 amino acids. CDR3 DNA: TGTGCCAGCAGTTCAGTCCCCGGCTACGAGCAGTACTTC. Residues: CASSSVPGYEQYF.

Points on this clonotype: A much larger clone lies a single base off, so this may be a read error. The rearrangement uses TRBV6-2 or TRBV6-3 and TRBJ2-3; TRBD2 matches 10 bases. The CDR3 covers 16 residues. CDR1 and CDR2 from the germline V gene are MNHEY and SVGEGT. V lost 5 bases to trimming and J lost 5 bases; unmatched junction nucleotides: 10. CDR3 protein: CASSTEREGLEDTQYF. Written as DNA, the CDR3 is TGTGCCAGCAGTACCGAGCGGGAGGGCCTGGAAGATACGCAGTATTTT.

This clonotype was found a few times. The chain is built from TRBV6-2 or TRBV6-3 and TRBJ1-4; D uncertain. V was trimmed by 0 bases and J by 3 bases, leaving 17 bases between them. CDR3 length: 18 amino acids. Germline assignment: CDR1 MNHEY and CDR2 SVGEGT. The CDR3: CASSYSTGAEGPNEKLFF. CDR3 in DNA: TGTGCCAGCAGTTACTCCACCGGCGCGGAGGGCCCTAATGAAAAACTGTTTTTT.

This sequence joins TRBV7-2 and TRBJ2-3; weak D call: TRBD2 (6 bases). CDR3 length: 14 residues. Trimming took off 5 bases at V and 6 bases at J, with 15 bases between the two ends. Looked up from germline, CDR1 is SGHTA and CDR2 is FQGNSA. The chain's CDR3 is CASSRDGLADTQYF. The CDR3, as DNA: TGTGCCAGCAGCCGGGACGGCCTAGCGGATACGCAGTATTTT.

This clonotype was counted at least ten times. J is TRBJ2-2 and V is TRBV4-3, with D possibly TRBD2 on 5 matching bases. The CDR3 has 15 residues. V lost 5 bases to trimming and J lost 0 bases, with 10 bases between them. Germline CDR1 and CDR2: LGHNA and YSLEER. CDR3 loop: CASSSRGANTGELFF. CDR3 bases: TGCGCCAGCAGCTCCCGGGGAGCGAACACCGGGGAGCTGTTTTTT.

Only a few counts were recorded for this clonotype. J is TRBJ2-3 and V is TRBV15, with 10 bases that match TRBD2. Per the germline V gene, CDR1 is LNHNV and CDR2 is YYDKDF (reference sequence). Trimming cost V 6 bases and J 0 bases; bases outside gene matches: 3. This CDR3 comprises 15 residues. CDR3 sequence (DNA): TGTGCCACCAGTAGCGGGGGGACGAGCACAGATACGCAGTATTTT. Translated, it gives CATSSGGTSTDTQYF.

There are many counts of this clonotype. This sequence joins TRBV4-3 and TRBJ2-2; 10 bases fit TRBD2. Looked up from germline, CDR1 is LGHNA and CDR2 is YSLEER. The CDR3 has 16 amino acids. V dropped 7 bases and J dropped 6; count of bases not matched to a gene: 11. CDR3 in DNA: TGCGCCAGCAAGCCGAAAGCGGGAGGGCGTCCCGGGGAGCTGTTTTTT. This codes for CASKPKAGGRPGELFF.

This clonotype was observed a handful of times. The genes are TRBV6-1 and TRBJ2-7; 9 positions agree with TRBD1. The CDR3 totals 14 residues. The junction had 5 bases not matched to a gene; V was cut back by 6 bases and J by 2 bases. From germline, CDR1 is MNHNS and CDR2 SASEGT. CDR3 nucleotides: TGTGCCAGCAGGGGGACAGGGTCCGCCTACGAGCAGTACTTC. Its protein product is CASRGTGSAYEQYF.

This clonotype was seen at least ten times. The chain employs TRBV27 and TRBJ2-3; TRBD2 is a possible D gene (6 bases). Germline V gene data show CDR1 as MNHEY and CDR2 as SMNVEV (reference sequence). The CDR3 is 13 residues long. With 2 bases removed from V and 6 bases from J, the gap between germline ends came to 9 bases. Written as DNA, the CDR3 is TGTGCCAGCAGTTTAGGACTAATGGATACGCAGTATTTT. This codes for CASSLGLMDTQYF.

The rearrangement uses TRBV7-8 and TRBJ2-7; TRBD2 aligns across 7 bases. The CDR3 sequence is 15 residues long. Unmatched junction bases numbered 9, after V lost 4 bases and J lost 3 bases. Germline loops: CDR1 SGHVS, CDR2 FQNEAQ. CDR3 coding DNA: TGTGCCAGCAGCTCTCGGGGCAGCGGGATCTACGAGCAGTACTTC. Translating it yields CASSSRGSGIYEQYF.

This clonotype was detected many times. The chain combines TRBV9 with TRBJ1-2, with a weak D call TRBD1 (6 bases). This CDR3 is 14 amino acids long. The germline V and J ends were trimmed by 4 bases and 6 bases, with 16 bases remaining between them. CDR1 and CDR2 from the germline V gene are SGDLS and YYNGEE. In DNA form, the CDR3 reads TGTGCCAGCAGCCCCCTGGAGGGGGGGCATGGCTACACCTTC. Translation: CASSPLEGGHGYTF.

This sequence joins TRBV20-1 and TRBJ2-1; TRBD2 might be the D (5 bases). Deletions cut 6 bases from V and 4 bases from J, with 10 bases between. Per the germline V gene, CDR1 is DFQATT and CDR2 is SNEGSKA (reference sequence). The CDR3 is 12 residues long. In DNA form, the CDR3 reads TGCAGTGCCACGGACTTATACAATGAGCAGTTCTTC. Its protein product is CSATDLYNEQFF.

This clonotype has at least ten counts. The chain uses TRBV10-1 and TRBJ2-5; tentative D call: TRBD2 (6 bases). The CDR3 contains 13 residues. Per the germline V gene, CDR1 is WNHNN and CDR2 is SYGVQD (reference sequence). V was pared by 0 bases and J by 10 bases, with 12 bases between. CDR3: CASSESSWGGQYF. The DNA of the CDR3 is TGCGCCAGCAGTGAGTCTTCATGGGGAGGCCAGTACTTC.

This clonotype was seen more than once but under ten times. The chain couples TRBV24-1 to TRBJ2-7, with no clear D. V was pared by 4 bases and J by 7 bases, with 19 bases between. Germline CDR1 is KGHDR and CDR2 is SFDVKD. This CDR3 region has 15 residues. CDR3 sequence: CATSETPGPSCEQYF. The CDR3 DNA is TGTGCCACCAGTGAGACCCCCGGGCCTTCGTGTGAGCAGTACTTC.

This clonotype was recorded at least ten times. The V and J genes are TRBV20-1 and TRBJ1-2; no firm D call. The CDR3 sequence is 14 residues long. Per the germline V gene, CDR1 is DFQATT and CDR2 is SNEGSKA (reference sequence). V lost 6 bases and J lost 6, with 20 bases in between. The CDR3 is CSAMVVLAQNGYTF. The CDR3 region has the DNA TGCAGTGCCATGGTGGTCTTGGCCCAAAATGGCTACACCTTC.

The rearrangement links TRBV20-1 to TRBJ2-7; D is perhaps TRBD2 (7 bases). The CDR3 spans 15 residues. Germline V gene data show CDR1 as DFQATT and CDR2 as SNEGSKA (reference sequence). The V and J ends lost 3 bases and 0 bases respectively, with 15 bases between them. The CDR3 sequence: CSARGDRTSSYEQYF. CDR3 DNA sequence: TGCAGTGCTAGGGGAGACAGGACTAGCTCCTACGAGCAGTACTTC.

This sequence joins TRBV2 and TRBJ2-2, with 12 nucleotides matching TRBD2. CDR1 is SNHLY and CDR2 is FYNNEI in the germline V gene. The CDR3 has 16 residues. Trimming took 0 bases from V and 4 from J; bases not matched to a gene: 0. The CDR3 nucleotides are TGTGCCAGCAGTGAAGCGACTAGCGGGGGCACCGGGGAGCTGTTTTTT. Translating gives CASSEATSGGTGELFF. Full variable domain (missing parts from reference TRBV2 and TRBJ2-2): EPEVTQTPSHQVTQMGQEVILRCVPISNHLYFYWYRQILGQKVEFLVSFYNNEISEKSEIFDDQFSVERPDGSNFTLKIRSTKLEDSAMYFCASSEATSGGTGELFFGEGSRLTVL.